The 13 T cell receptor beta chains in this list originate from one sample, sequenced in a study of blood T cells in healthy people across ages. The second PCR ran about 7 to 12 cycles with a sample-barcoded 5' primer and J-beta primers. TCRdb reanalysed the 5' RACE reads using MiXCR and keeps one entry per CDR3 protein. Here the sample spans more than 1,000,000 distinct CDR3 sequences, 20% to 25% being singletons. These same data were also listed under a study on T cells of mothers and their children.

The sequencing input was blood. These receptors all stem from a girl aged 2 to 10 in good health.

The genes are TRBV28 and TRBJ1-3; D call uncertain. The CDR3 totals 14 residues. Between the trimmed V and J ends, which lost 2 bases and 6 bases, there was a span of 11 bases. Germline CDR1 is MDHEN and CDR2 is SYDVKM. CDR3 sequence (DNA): TGTGCCAGCAGTTTAATTCCGCCAACAAACACCATATATTTT. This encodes CASSLIPPTNTIYF.

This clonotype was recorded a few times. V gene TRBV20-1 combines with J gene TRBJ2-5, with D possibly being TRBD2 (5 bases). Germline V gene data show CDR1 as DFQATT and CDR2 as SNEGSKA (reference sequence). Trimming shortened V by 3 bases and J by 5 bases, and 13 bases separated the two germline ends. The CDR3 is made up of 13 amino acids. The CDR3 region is CSASSVGRETQYF. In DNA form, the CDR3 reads TGCAGTGCTAGTAGCGTGGGCCGCGAGACCCAGTACTTC.

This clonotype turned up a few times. CDR3 protein: CASSPNRGILYF. CDR3 in DNA: TGTGCCAGCTCACCGAACAGGGGCATCCTGTACTTC. The gene calls are TRBV18 and TRBJ2-5, with TRBD1 identical over 7 bases. Trimming at V came to 3 bases and at J to 13 bases, leaving 8 bases not matched to a gene. Germline V gene sequence: CDR1 KGHSH, CDR2 LQKENI. CDR3 length equals 12 residues.

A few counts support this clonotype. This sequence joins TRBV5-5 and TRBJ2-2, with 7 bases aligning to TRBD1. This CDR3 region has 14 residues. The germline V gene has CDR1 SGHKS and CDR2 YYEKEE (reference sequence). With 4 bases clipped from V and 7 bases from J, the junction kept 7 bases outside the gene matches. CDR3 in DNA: TGTGCCAGCAGCCCGACAGGGTCTTACGGGGAGCTGTTTTTT. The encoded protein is CASSPTGSYGELFF.

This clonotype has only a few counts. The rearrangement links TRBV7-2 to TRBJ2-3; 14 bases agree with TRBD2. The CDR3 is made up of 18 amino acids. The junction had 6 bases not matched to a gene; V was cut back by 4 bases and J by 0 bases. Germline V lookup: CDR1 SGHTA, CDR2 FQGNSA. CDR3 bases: TGTGCCAGCAGCTCCCGACTAGCGGGGGGGATGAGCACAGATACGCAGTATTTT. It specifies CASSSRLAGGMSTDTQYF. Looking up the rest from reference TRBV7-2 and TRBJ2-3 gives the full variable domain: GAGVSQSPSNKVTEKGKDVELRCDPISGHTALYWYRQSLGQGLEFLIYFQGNSAPDKSGLPSDRFSAERTGGSVSTLTIQRTQQEDSAVYLCASSSRLAGGMSTDTQYFGPGTRLTVL.

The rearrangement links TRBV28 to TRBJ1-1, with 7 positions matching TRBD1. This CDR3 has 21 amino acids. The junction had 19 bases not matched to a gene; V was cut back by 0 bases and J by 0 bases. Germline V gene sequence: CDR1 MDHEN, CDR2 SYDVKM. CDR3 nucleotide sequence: TGTGCCAGCAGTTTATGGCCCGGTGGGGGACAGAGAGGGGTGATGAACACTGAAGCTTTCTTT. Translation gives CASSLWPGGGQRGVMNTEAFF.

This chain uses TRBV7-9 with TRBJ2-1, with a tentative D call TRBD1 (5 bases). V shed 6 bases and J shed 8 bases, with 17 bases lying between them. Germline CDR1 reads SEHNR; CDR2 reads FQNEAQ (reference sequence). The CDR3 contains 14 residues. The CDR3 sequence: CASSFLAGLHEQFF. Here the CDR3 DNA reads TGTGCCAGCAGTTTCCTCGCAGGGTTGCATGAGCAGTTCTTC.

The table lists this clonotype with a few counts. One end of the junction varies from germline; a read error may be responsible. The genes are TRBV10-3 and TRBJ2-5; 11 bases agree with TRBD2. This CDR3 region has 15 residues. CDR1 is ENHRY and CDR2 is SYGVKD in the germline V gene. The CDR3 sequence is CATLSGGERQETQHF. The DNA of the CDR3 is TGTGCCACCCTTAGCGGGGGGGAACGGCAAGAGACCCAGCACTTC.

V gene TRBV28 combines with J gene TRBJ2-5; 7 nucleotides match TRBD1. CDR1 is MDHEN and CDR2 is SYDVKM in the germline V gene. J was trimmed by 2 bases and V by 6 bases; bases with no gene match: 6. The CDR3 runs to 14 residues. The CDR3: CASRGPGQQETQYF. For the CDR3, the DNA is TGTGCCAGCAGGGGCCCGGGACAGCAAGAGACCCAGTACTTC.

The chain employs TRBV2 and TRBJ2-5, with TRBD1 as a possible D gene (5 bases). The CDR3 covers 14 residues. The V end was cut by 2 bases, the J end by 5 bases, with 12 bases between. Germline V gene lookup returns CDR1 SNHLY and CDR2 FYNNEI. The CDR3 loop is CASSETGLRETQYF. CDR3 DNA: TGTGCCAGCAGTGAAACAGGCCTCAGGGAGACCCAGTACTTC.

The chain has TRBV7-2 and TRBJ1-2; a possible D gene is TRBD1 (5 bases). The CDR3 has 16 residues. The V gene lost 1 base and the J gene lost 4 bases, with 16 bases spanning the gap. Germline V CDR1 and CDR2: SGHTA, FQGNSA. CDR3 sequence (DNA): TGTGCCAGCAGCTTAGTGGGGGACCTCCGAATCTATGGCTACACCTTC. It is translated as CASSLVGDLRIYGYTF.

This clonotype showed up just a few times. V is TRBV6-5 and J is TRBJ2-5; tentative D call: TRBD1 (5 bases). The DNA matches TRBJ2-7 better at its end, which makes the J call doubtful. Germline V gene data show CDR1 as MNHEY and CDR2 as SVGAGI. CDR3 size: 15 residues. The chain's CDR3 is CASSFSRGRAYEQYF. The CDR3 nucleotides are TGTGCCAGCAGTTTTTCAAGGGGCAGAGCCTACGAGCAGTACTTC.

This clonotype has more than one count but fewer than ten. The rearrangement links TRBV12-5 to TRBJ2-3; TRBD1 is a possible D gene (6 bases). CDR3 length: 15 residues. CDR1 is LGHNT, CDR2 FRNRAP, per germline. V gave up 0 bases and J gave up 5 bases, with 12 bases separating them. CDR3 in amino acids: CASGLVPGEVDTQYF. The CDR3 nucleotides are TGTGCTAGTGGTTTGGTACCAGGGGAAGTAGATACGCAGTATTTT.